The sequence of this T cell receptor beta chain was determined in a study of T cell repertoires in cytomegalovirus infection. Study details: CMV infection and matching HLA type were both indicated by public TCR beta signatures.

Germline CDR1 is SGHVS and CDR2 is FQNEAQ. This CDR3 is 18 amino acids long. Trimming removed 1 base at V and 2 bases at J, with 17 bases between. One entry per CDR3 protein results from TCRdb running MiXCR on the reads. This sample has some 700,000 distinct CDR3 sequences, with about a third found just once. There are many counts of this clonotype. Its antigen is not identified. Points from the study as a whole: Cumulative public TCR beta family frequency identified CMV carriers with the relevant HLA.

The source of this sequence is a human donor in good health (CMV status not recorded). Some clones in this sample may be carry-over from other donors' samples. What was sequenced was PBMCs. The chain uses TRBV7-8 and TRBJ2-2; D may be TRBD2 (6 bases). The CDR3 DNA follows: TGTGCCAGCAGCTTAGGTCCAGCGGGTGGGAGTAACACCGGGGAGCTGTTTTTT. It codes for CASSLGPAGGSNTGELFF.